The subject of this entry is one T cell receptor (beta chain). The target antigen is unknown. The CDR3 is made up of 16 amino acids. V lost 5 bases, J lost 6 bases, and 7 bases stayed unmatched. Germline CDR1 is SEHNR and CDR2 is FQNEAQ (reference sequence). Survey-level resolution applied to immunoSEQ assay v3.0. Clones were sequenced by immunoSEQ multiplex PCR, and TCRdb holds only the in-frame ones, with some missing. The data show about 33,000 clones, about 97% seen once. This record comes from a study of long-term antiretroviral therapy in people with HIV. Participants living with HIV all received treatment in the United States. Study findings and constraints: Therapy changes, viral resistance and ART adherence were not documented in the available data.

This TCR was recovered from a young man with HIV. The material sequenced was unsorted PBMCs, taken 6.9 years after starting antiretroviral therapy. The chain is built from TRBV7-9 and TRBJ2-1, with 13 bases that match TRBD2. The CDR3 here is CASSPSGLAGTNEQFF. The CDR3 DNA is TGTGCCAGCAGCCCCTCGGGACTAGCGGGAACCAATGAGCAGTTCTTC.